Reported below is one T cell receptor (beta chain). Its antigen is still unknown. Time point specified: newly diagnosed, previously untreated cHL patient sample. CD4+ T cells were purified from thawed PBMCs by negative selection. Comparison relied on PBMCs that came from newly diagnosed, untreated classical Hodgkin lymphoma. Using immunoSEQ multiplex PCR, the repertoire was profiled, and TCRdb retains in-frame clones only, with some absent. In the table there are around 16,000 clones, about 86% of which are singletons. The data were obtained in a study of PD-1 blockade in classical Hodgkin lymphoma. Trimming pared 6 bases from V and 0 bases from J, leaving 8 bases between. Germline loops: CDR1 SQVTM, CDR2 ANQGSEA. The CDR3 totals 12 residues. Notes on the study in general: Still unresolved is the cause of the repertoire differences, which may be disease activity or prior therapy. At baseline, newly diagnosed patients reportedly showed less TCR diversity than healthy donors.

The chain employs TRBV29-1 and TRBJ1-2; D unclear. The TCR comes from a human donor with classical Hodgkin lymphoma. Sequences were obtained from CD4+ T cells from blood. The DNA for the CDR3 is TGCAGCGTCGGTCGTACTAACTATGGCTACACCTTC. Protein product: CSVGRTNYGYTF.